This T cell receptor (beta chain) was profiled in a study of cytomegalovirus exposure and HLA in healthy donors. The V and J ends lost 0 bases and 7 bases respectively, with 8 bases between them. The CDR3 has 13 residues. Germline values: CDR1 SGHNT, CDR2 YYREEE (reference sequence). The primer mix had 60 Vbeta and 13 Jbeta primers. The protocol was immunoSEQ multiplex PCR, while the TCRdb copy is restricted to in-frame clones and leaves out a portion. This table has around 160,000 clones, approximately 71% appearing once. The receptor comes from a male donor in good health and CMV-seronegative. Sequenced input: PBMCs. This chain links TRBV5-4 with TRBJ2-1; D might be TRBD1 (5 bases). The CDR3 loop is CASSLVDRNEQFF. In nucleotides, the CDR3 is TGTGCCAGCAGCTTGGTTGACAGAAATGAGCAGTTCTTC.